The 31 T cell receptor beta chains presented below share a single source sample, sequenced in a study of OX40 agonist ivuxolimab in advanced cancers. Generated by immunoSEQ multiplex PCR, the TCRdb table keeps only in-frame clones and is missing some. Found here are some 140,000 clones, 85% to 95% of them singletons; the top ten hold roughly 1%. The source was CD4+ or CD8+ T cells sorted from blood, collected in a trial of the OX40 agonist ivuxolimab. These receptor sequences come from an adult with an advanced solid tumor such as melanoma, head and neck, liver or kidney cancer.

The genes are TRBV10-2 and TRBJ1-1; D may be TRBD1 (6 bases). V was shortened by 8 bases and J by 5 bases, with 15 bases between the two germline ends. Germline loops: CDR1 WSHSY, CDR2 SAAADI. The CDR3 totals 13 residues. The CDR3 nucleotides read TGCGCCAGCGGCCAACACAGGGAGACTGAAGCTTTCTTT. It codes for CASGQHRETEAFF.

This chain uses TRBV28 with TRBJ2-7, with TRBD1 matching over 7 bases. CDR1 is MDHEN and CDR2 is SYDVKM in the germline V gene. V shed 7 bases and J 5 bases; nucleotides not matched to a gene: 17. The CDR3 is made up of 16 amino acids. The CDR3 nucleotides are TGTGCCAGCATCCCCAGGAGAGGGGGCGGCTTGCACGAGCAGTACTTC. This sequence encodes CASIPRRGGGLHEQYF.

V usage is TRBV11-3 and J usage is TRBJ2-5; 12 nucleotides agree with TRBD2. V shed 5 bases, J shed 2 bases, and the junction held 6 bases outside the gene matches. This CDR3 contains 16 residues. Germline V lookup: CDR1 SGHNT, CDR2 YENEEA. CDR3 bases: TGTGCCAGCAGCGGTCCCGGGACTAGCGGGCAAGAGACCCAGTACTTC. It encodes CASSGPGTSGQETQYF.

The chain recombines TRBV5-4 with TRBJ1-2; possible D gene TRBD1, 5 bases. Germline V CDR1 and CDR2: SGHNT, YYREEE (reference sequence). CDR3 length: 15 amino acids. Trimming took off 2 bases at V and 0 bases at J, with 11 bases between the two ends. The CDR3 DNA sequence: TGTGCCAGCAGCTTACCCTCGACAGCTAACTATGGCTACACCTTC. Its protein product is CASSLPSTANYGYTF.

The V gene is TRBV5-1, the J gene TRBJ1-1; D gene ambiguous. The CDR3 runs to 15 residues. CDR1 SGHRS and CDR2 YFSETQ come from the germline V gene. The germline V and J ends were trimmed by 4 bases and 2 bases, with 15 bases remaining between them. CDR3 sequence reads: CASSPNPQVNTEAFF. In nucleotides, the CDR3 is TGCGCCAGCAGCCCCAACCCCCAGGTCAACACTGAAGCTTTCTTT. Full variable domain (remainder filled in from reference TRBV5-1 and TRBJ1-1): KAGVTQTPRYLIKTRGQQVTLSCSPISGHRSVSWYQQTPGQGLQFLFEYFSETQRNKGNFPGRFSGRQFSNSRSEMNVSTLELGDSALYLCASSPNPQVNTEAFFGQGTRLTVV.

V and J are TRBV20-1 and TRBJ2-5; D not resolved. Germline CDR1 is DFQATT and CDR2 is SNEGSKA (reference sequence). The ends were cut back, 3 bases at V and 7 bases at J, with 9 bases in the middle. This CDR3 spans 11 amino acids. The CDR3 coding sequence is TGCAGTGCTAGCGAAGTGGGGACCCAGTACTTC. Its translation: CSASEVGTQYF.

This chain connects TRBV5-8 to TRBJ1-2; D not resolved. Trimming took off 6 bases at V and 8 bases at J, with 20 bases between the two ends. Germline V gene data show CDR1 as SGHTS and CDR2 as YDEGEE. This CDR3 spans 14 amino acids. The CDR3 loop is CASTFRTGARGYTF. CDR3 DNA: TGTGCCAGCACCTTCCGGACCGGTGCGCGAGGCTACACCTTC.

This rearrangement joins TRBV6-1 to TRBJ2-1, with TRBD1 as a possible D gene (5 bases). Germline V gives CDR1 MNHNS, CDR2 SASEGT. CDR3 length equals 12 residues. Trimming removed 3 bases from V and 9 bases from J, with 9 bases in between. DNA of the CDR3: TGTGCCAGCAGTGAGCAGGGTCCTGAGCAGTTCTTC. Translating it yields CASSEQGPEQFF.

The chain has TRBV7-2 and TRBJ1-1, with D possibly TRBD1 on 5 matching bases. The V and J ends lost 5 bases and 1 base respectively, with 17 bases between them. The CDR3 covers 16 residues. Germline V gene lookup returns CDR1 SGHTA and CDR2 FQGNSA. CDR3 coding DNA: TGTGCCAGCAGCCCCCCCAGGGTGGTGACGAACACTGAAGCTTTCTTT. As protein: CASSPPRVVTNTEAFF.

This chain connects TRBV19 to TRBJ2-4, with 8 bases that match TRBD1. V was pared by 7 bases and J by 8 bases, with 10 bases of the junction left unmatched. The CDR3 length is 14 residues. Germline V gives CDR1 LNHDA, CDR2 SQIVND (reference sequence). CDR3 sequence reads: CASNQAGQGDIQYF. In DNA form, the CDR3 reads TGTGCCAGTAACCAAGCAGGACAGGGAGACATTCAGTACTTC.

This CDR3 is CASSHPNLQGNEQYF. DNA of the CDR3: TGTGCCAGCAGCCACCCAAACCTACAGGGGAACGAGCAGTACTTC. The V gene is TRBV5-8, the J gene TRBJ2-7; 7 bases are shared with TRBD1. V lost 4 bases to trimming and J lost 5 bases; unmatched junction nucleotides: 12. This CDR3 is built from 15 residues. Germline V lookup: CDR1 SGHTS, CDR2 YDEGEE.

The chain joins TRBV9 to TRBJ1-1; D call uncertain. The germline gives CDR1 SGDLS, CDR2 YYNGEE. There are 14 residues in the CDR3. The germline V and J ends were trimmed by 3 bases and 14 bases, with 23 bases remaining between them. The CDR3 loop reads CASSGPAPSSRSFF. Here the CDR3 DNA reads TGTGCCAGCAGCGGTCCTGCTCCCAGTTCTCGGAGCTTCTTT.

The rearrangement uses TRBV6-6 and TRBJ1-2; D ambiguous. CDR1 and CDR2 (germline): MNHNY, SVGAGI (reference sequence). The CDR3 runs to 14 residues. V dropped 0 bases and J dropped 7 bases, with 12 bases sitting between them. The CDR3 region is CASSYSSPPPGYTF. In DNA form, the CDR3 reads TGTGCCAGCAGTTACTCGTCCCCACCGCCTGGCTACACCTTC.

CDR3 region: CASNGGGFTYEQYF. Written as DNA, the CDR3 is TGTGCCAGCAACGGCGGGGGCTTCACCTACGAGCAGTACTTC. The chain employs TRBV2 and TRBJ2-7, with D possibly matching TRBD2 (7 bases). The germline CDR1 and CDR2 sequences are SNHLY and FYNNEI. Trimming pared 7 bases from V and 2 bases from J, leaving 15 bases between. The CDR3 is 14 residues long.

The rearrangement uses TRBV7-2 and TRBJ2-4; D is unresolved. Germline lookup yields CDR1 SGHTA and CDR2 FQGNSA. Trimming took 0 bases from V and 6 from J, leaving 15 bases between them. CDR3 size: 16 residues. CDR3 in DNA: TGTGCCAGCAGCTTAGCAGGTCCAGGTCGCACAAACATTCAGTACTTC. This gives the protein CASSLAGPGRTNIQYF.

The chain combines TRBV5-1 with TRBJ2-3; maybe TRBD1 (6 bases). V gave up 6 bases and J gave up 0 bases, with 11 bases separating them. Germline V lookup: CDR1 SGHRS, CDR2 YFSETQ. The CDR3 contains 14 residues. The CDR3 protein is CASKFTGSTDTQYF. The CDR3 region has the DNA TGCGCCAGCAAATTCACAGGGAGCACAGATACGCAGTATTTT.

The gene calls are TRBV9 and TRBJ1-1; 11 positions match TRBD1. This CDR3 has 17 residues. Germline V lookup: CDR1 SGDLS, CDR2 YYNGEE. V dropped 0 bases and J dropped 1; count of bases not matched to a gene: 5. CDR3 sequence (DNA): TGTGCCAGCAGCGTAGGAGGGACAGGGGGTAAGAACACTGAAGCTTTCTTT. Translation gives CASSVGGTGGKNTEAFF.

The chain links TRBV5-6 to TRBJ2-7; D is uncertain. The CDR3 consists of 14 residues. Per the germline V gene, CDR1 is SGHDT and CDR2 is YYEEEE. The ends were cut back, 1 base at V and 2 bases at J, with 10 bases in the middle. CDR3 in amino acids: CASSLWVRPYEQYF. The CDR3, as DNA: TGTGCCAGCAGCTTGTGGGTCAGACCCTACGAGCAGTACTTC.

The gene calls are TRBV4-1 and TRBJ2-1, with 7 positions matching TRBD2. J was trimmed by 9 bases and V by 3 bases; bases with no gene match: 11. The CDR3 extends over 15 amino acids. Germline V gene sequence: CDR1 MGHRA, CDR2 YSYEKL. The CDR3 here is CASSHRRGSGPEQFF. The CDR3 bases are TGCGCCAGCAGCCATCGCCGCGGGAGTGGACCTGAGCAGTTCTTC.

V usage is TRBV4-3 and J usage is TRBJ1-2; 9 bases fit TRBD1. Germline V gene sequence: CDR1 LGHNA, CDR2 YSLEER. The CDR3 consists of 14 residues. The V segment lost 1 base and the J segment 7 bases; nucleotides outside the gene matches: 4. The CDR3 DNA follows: TGCGCCAGCAGCCAAGCCGGGACAGGGCCTGGCTACACCTTC. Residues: CASSQAGTGPGYTF.

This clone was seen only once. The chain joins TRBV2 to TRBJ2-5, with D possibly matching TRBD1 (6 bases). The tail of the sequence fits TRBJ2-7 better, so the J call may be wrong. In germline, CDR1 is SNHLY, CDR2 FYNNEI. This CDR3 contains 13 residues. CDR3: CASRALGGYEQYF. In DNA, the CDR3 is TGTGCCAGCAGGGCCCTAGGGGGTTACGAGCAGTACTTC.

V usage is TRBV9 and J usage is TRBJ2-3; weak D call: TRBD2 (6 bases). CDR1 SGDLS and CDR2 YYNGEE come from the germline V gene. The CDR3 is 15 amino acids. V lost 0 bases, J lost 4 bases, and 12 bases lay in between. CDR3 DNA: TGTGCCAGCAGCGTAGGGACGGGGGTGGCAGATACGCAGTATTTT. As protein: CASSVGTGVADTQYF.

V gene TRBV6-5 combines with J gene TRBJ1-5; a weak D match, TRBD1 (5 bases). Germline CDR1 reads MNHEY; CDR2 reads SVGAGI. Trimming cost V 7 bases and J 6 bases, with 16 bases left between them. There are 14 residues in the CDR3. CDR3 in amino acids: CASTSRRGGQPQHF. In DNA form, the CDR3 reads TGTGCCAGCACCTCGAGAAGGGGAGGTCAGCCCCAGCATTTT.

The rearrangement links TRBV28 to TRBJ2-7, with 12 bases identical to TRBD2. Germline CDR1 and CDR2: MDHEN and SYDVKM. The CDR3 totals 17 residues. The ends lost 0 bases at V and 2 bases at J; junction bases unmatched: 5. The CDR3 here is CASSLWPSGRGAYEQYF. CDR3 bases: TGTGCCAGCAGTTTATGGCCTAGCGGGAGGGGAGCCTACGAGCAGTACTTC.

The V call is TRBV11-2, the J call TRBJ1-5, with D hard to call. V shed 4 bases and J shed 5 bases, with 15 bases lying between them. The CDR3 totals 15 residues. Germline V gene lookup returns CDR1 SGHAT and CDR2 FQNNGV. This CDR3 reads CASSSPGGSDQPQHF. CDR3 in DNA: TGTGCCAGCAGCTCCCCAGGAGGGAGTGATCAGCCCCAGCATTTT. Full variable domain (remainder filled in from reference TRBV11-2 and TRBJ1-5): EAGVAQSPRYKIIEKRQSVAFWCNPISGHATLYWYQQILGQGPKLLIQFQNNGVVDDSQLPKDRFSAERLKGVDSTLKIQPAKLEDSAVYLCASSSPGGSDQPQHFGDGTRLSIL.

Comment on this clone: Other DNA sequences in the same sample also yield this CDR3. For the CDR3, the DNA is TGTGCCAGCAGCTTAGCTGGGAACACTGAAGCTTTCTTT. This codes for CASSLAGNTEAFF. V is TRBV7-2 and J is TRBJ1-1; D is ambiguous. The germline CDR1 and CDR2 sequences are SGHTA and FQGNSA. The CDR3 has 13 residues. V was clipped by 0 bases and J by 1 base, with 3 bases between them. The whole variable domain, filled in from reference TRBV7-2 and TRBJ1-1, reads GAGVSQSPSNKVTEKGKDVELRCDPISGHTALYWYRQSLGQGLEFLIYFQGNSAPDKSGLPSDRFSAERTGGSVSTLTIQRTQQEDSAVYLCASSLAGNTEAFFGQGTRLTVV.

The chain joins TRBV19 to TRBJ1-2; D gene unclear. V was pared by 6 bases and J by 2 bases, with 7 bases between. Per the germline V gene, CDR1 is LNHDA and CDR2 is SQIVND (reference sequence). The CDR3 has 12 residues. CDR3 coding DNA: TGTGCCAGTAGGGGTCAGAACTATGGCTACACCTTC. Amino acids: CASRGQNYGYTF.

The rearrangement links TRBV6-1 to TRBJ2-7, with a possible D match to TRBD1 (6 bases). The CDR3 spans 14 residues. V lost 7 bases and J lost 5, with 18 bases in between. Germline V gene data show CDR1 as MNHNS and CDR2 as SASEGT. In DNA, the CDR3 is TGTGCCAGCAAAGACCTCCAGGGGTCCCACGAGCAGTACTTC. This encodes CASKDLQGSHEQYF.

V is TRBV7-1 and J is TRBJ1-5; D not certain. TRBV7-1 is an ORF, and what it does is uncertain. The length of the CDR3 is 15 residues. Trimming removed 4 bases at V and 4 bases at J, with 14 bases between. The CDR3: CASSLAYQRNQPQHF. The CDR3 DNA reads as TGTGCCAGCAGCTTAGCTTACCAGAGGAATCAGCCCCAGCATTTT.

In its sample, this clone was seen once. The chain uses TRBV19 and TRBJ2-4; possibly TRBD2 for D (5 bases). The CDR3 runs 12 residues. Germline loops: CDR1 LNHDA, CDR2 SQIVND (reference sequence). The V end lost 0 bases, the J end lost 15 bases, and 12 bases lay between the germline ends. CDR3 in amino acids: CASSIEGVPRYF. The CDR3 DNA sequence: TGTGCCAGTAGTATAGAGGGAGTCCCGCGGTACTTC.

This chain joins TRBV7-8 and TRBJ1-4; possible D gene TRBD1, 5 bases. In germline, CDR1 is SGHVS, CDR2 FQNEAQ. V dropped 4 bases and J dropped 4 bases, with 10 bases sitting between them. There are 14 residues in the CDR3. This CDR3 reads CASSSGRGNEKLFF. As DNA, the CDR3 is TGTGCCAGCAGCTCGGGGAGGGGTAATGAAAAACTGTTTTTT.